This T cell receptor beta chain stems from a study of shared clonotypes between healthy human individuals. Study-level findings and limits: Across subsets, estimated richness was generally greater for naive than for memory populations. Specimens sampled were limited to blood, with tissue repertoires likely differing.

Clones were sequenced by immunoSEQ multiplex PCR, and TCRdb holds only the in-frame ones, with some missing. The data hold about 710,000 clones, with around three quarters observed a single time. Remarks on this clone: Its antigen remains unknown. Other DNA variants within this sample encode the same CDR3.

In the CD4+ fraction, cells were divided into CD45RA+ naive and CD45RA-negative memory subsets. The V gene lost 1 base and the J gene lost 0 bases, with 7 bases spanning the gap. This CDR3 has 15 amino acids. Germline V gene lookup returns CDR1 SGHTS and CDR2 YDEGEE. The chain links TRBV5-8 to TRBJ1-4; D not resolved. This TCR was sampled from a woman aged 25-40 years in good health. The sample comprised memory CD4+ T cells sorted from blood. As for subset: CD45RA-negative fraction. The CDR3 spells CASSLRRATNEKLFF. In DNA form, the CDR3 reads TGTGCCAGCAGCTTGAGGCGGGCAACTAATGAAAAACTGTTTTTT. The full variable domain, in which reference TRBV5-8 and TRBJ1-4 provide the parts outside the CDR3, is EAGVTQSPTHLIKTRGQQATLRCSPISGHTSVYWYQQALGLGLQFLLWYDEGEERNRGNFPPRFSGRQFPNYSSELNVNALELEDSALYLCASSLRRATNEKLFFGSGTQLSVL.